The 23 T cell receptor beta chains given below trace back to one sample, sequenced in a study of immune evolution from preneoplasia to lung adenocarcinoma. The data were produced by immunoSEQ multiplex PCR, yet TCRdb's version contains in-frame clones alone and is incomplete. Of more than 9,000 clones in the sample, 82% are singletons; the top ten hold less than 3.5%. The sequencing sample was made of FFPE minimally invasive lung adenocarcinoma tissue. These receptors came from an older person with lung adenocarcinoma.

V gene TRBV7-8 combines with J gene TRBJ2-6; D might be TRBD2 (5 bases). This CDR3 has 18 amino acids. Germline CDR1 reads SGHVS; CDR2 reads FQNEAQ. The germline V and J ends were trimmed by 1 base and 0 bases, with 13 bases remaining between them. In DNA form, the CDR3 reads TGTGCCAGCAGCTTAGGCGGACTGGACTTCTCTGGGGCCAACGTCCTGACTTTC. Protein: CASSLGGLDFSGANVLTF.

This clone was recorded a few times. V gene TRBV4-1 combines with J gene TRBJ2-1; TRBD2 might be the D (6 bases). From germline, CDR1 is MGHRA and CDR2 YSYEKL. With 2 bases removed from V and 2 bases from J, the gap between germline ends came to 10 bases. The CDR3 spans 15 residues. CDR3 residues: CASSQIPSAYNEQFF. CDR3 DNA: TGCGCCAGCAGCCAAATCCCTAGCGCCTACAATGAGCAGTTCTTC.

The chain uses TRBV6-1 and TRBJ2-7, with a tentative D call TRBD2 (6 bases). V was trimmed by 5 bases and J by 4 bases, leaving 15 bases between them. CDR3 length: 14 residues. CDR1 MNHNS and CDR2 SASEGT come from the germline V gene. The CDR3 is CASSPSLARYEQYF. The CDR3 bases are TGTGCCAGCAGTCCCTCACTAGCCCGGTACGAGCAGTACTTC.

This clone has just one count. The V gene is TRBV2, the J gene TRBJ1-3; D is uncertain. The CDR3 contains 15 residues. Germline CDR1 and CDR2: SNHLY and FYNNEI. V was trimmed by 6 bases and J by 0 bases, leaving 12 bases between them. The chain's CDR3 is CASRDRAHSGNTIYF. The CDR3 nucleotides read TGTGCCAGCAGAGATCGGGCCCACTCTGGAAACACCATATATTTT.

The genes are TRBV5-6 and TRBJ1-2, with D tentatively TRBD1 (5 bases). This CDR3 has 16 amino acids. In germline, CDR1 is SGHDT, CDR2 YYEEEE. Trimming took 5 bases from V and 0 from J, leaving 17 bases between them. The CDR3 sequence is CASSSGGVKANYGYTF. As DNA, the CDR3 is TGTGCCAGCAGTTCTGGGGGGGTCAAAGCTAACTATGGCTACACCTTC. Full variable domain (missing parts from reference TRBV5-6 and TRBJ1-2): DAGVTQSPTHLIKTRGQQVTLRCSPKSGHDTVSWYQQALGQGPQFIFQYYEEEERQRGNFPDRFSGHQFPNYSSELNVNALLLGDSALYLCASSSGGVKANYGYTFGSGTRLTVV.

The chain is built from TRBV7-2 and TRBJ1-2, with D unclear. This CDR3 is 17 amino acids long. Trimming took 0 bases from V and 4 from J, leaving 18 bases between them. Germline V gene sequence: CDR1 SGHTA, CDR2 FQGNSA. The CDR3: CASSLAHRSPVVYGYTF. CDR3 nucleotide sequence: TGTGCCAGCAGCTTAGCCCATAGGAGCCCTGTTGTCTATGGCTACACCTTC.

The chain has TRBV28 and TRBJ1-5, with unresolved D. CDR3 length equals 13 residues. Trimming took 6 bases from V and 2 from J, leaving 8 bases between them. The germline V gene encodes CDR1 MDHEN and CDR2 SYDVKM. The CDR3 bases are TGTGCCAGCAGGAGACATGGCAATCAGCCCCAGCATTTT. Translation gives CASRRHGNQPQHF.

The gene calls are TRBV7-9 and TRBJ2-1; D gene ambiguous. This CDR3 is built from 14 residues. Germline CDR1 SEHNR, CDR2 FQNEAQ (reference sequence). Trimming pared 1 base from V and 5 bases from J, leaving 9 bases between. The CDR3 here is CASSLDSAHNEQFF. As DNA, the CDR3 is TGTGCCAGCAGCTTAGATTCGGCCCACAATGAGCAGTTCTTC.

The V call is TRBV29-1, the J call TRBJ2-3; 9 nucleotides agree with TRBD1. The CDR3 sequence is 14 residues long. J gave up 7 bases and V 3 bases, and 8 bases lay outside the gene matches. Per the germline V gene, CDR1 is SQVTM and CDR2 is ANQGSEA. The CDR3 DNA sequence: TGCAGCGTTGATGTCGACAGGGGGAGGCATACGCAGTATTTT. Its protein product is CSVDVDRGRHTQYF.

This clone was recorded only once. The chain uses TRBV7-6 and TRBJ1-2; perhaps TRBD1 as D (5 bases). The V end lost 5 bases, the J end lost 3 bases, and 16 bases lay between the germline ends. This CDR3 is 15 amino acids long. The germline gives CDR1 SGHVS, CDR2 FNYEAQ. The CDR3 nucleotides are TGTGCCAGCAGCACCGGGACTCCGGGACACTATGGCTACACCTTC. Translated: CASSTGTPGHYGYTF.

The chain employs TRBV5-6 and TRBJ2-5; 8 nucleotides agree with TRBD1. The CDR3 loop spans 15 amino acids. The ends lost 1 base at V and 3 bases at J; junction bases unmatched: 5. The germline V gene encodes CDR1 SGHDT and CDR2 YYEEEE. The CDR3 nucleotides are TGTGCCAGCAGCTTGCCTCAGGGGGCGAAAGAGACCCAGTACTTC. This codes for CASSLPQGAKETQYF.

The chain is built from TRBV29-1 and TRBJ1-5, with unresolved D. The germline CDR1 and CDR2 sequences are SQVTM and ANQGSEA. The V and J ends lost 1 base and 3 bases respectively, with 7 bases between them. The length of the CDR3 is 13 residues. CDR3 loop: CSVEVFPNQPQHF. CDR3 in DNA: TGCAGCGTTGAAGTCTTTCCCAATCAGCCCCAGCATTTT.

V is TRBV5-1 and J is TRBJ2-7, with D tentatively TRBD1 (5 bases). Germline CDR1 and CDR2: SGHRS and YFSETQ. V lost 4 bases and J 3 bases, leaving 8 bases between the germline ends. This CDR3 has 12 residues. In DNA form, the CDR3 reads TGCGCCAGCAGCGTTACAGGCTACGAGCAGTACTTC. Encoded protein: CASSVTGYEQYF.

This clone was detected only once. The chain uses TRBV13 and TRBJ1-2; D unclear. This CDR3 is built from 13 residues. Deletions cut 5 bases from V and 4 bases from J, with 11 bases between. Germline V gene lookup returns CDR1 PRHDT and CDR2 FYEKMQ (reference sequence). In nucleotides, the CDR3 is TGTGCCAGCAGCCTACACCCGATCTATGGCTACACCTTC. Its protein is CASSLHPIYGYTF.

This clone rates as medium-sized. V and J are TRBV19 and TRBJ1-6, with TRBD1 matching over 7 bases. The germline V gene has CDR1 LNHDA and CDR2 SQIVND (reference sequence). The CDR3 spans 14 residues. Trimming removed 7 bases from V and 7 bases from J; junction bases left unmatched: 7. CDR3 in DNA: TGTGCCAGTACCGACAGGGCGGAAAATTCACCCCTCCACTTT. Its protein product is CASTDRAENSPLHF.

The chain joins TRBV6-5 to TRBJ1-6; D remains ambiguous. Germline V CDR1 and CDR2: MNHEY, SVGAGI. This CDR3 comprises 15 residues. The V gene lost 0 bases and the J gene lost 10 bases, with 13 bases spanning the gap. The CDR3 DNA follows: TGTGCCAGCAGTTACTCGGGCCTAGGGAGCTCACCCCTCCACTTT. This translates into CASSYSGLGSSPLHF.

The rearrangement uses TRBV10-1 and TRBJ1-5; TRBD1 might be the D (5 bases). Germline V CDR1 and CDR2: WNHNN, SYGVQD (reference sequence). The V gene lost 4 bases and the J gene lost 9 bases, with 13 bases spanning the gap. The CDR3 extends over 13 amino acids. This CDR3 reads CASSAGQGGPQHF. CDR3 nucleotides: TGCGCCAGCAGTGCCGGGCAGGGAGGGCCCCAGCATTTT.

V is TRBV7-9 and J is TRBJ2-1; the match to TRBD1 covers 9 bases. The CDR3 contains 15 residues. Germline V gene sequence: CDR1 SEHNR, CDR2 FQNEAQ (reference sequence). Unmatched junction bases numbered 5, after V lost 4 bases and J lost 4 bases. CDR3 residues: CASSYTGTGYNEQFF. DNA for the CDR3: TGTGCCAGCAGCTATACTGGGACAGGGTACAATGAGCAGTTCTTC. Combining the CDR3 with reference TRBV7-9 and TRBJ2-1 gives the whole variable domain DTGVSQNPRHKITKRGQNVTFRCDPISEHNRLYWYRQTLGQGPEFLTYFQNEAQLEKSRLLSDRFSAERPKGSFSTLEIQRTEQGDSAMYLCASSYTGTGYNEQFFGPGTRLTVL.

The chain is built from TRBV7-2 and TRBJ1-6; a weak D match, TRBD1 (5 bases). The germline V gene has CDR1 SGHTA and CDR2 FQGNSA. V lost 5 bases and J 5 bases, leaving 7 bases between the germline ends. This CDR3 is built from 13 residues. CDR3 sequence (DNA): TGTGCCAGCAGCAGGGACCATAATTCACCCCTCCACTTT. Protein: CASSRDHNSPLHF.

The CDR3 spells CASSPGTGGPYEQYF. Written as DNA, the CDR3 is TGCGCCAGCAGCCCGGGGACAGGGGGACCCTACGAGCAGTACTTC. The rearrangement joins TRBV4-1 to TRBJ2-7, with 11 nucleotides matching TRBD1. Trimming at V came to 4 bases and at J to 2 bases, leaving 4 bases not matched to a gene. This CDR3 has 15 amino acids. CDR1 is MGHRA, CDR2 YSYEKL, per germline.

The sample holds one count of this clone. This rearrangement joins TRBV6-1 to TRBJ1-2; tentative D call: TRBD1 (6 bases). Germline lookup yields CDR1 MNHNS and CDR2 SASEGT. Between the trimmed V and J ends, which lost 11 bases and 3 bases, there was a span of 16 bases. The CDR3 sequence is 13 residues long. CDR3 region: CAGQKGGDYGYTF. In DNA form, the CDR3 reads TGTGCCGGCCAGAAGGGGGGCGACTATGGCTACACCTTC.

The chain uses TRBV30 and TRBJ1-3; D perhaps matches TRBD1 (5 bases). The CDR3 runs 15 residues. CDR1 and CDR2 (germline): GTSNPN, SVGIG (reference sequence). The ends were cut back, 2 bases at V and 0 bases at J, with 11 bases in the middle. CDR3 DNA sequence: TGTGCCTGGAGTTGGGGCGGCTACTCTGGAAACACCATATATTTT. It specifies CAWSWGGYSGNTIYF. The full variable domain, in which reference TRBV30 and TRBJ1-3 provide the parts outside the CDR3, is SQTIHQWPATLVQPVGSPLSLECTVEGTSNPNLYWYRQAAGRGLQLLFYSVGIGQISSEVPQNLSASRPQDRQFILSSKKLLLSDSGFYLCAWSWGGYSGNTIYFGEGSWLTVV.

The J gene is TRBJ2-3, the V gene TRBV7-9; tentative D call: TRBD1 (6 bases). Germline V gene data show CDR1 as SEHNR and CDR2 as FQNEAQ (reference sequence). This CDR3 has 12 amino acids. The CDR3 bases are TGTGCACTATACAGGGTCACAGATACGCAGTATTTT. This translates into CALYRVTDTQYF.